This TCR beta chain was retrieved from a study of T cell repertoires in cytomegalovirus infection (dated by TCRdb to the late 2010s). Study-wide context: Recently identified HLA-C-restricted CMV epitopes, whose presentation resists viral immunomodulation, were targeted by peptide stimulations together with well-studied HLA-B-restricted epitopes. Donor HLA type was relevant to the analysis, as public TCR beta signatures indicated carriage of CMV infection together with the matching HLA type.

Findings and caveats that apply to the study as a whole: In the ex vivo response, HLA-C-restricted CMV-specific TCR beta clonotypes were dominant, and in two of eight donors the single most frequent clonotype came from this HLA-C-restricted group. In both this cohort and an independent roughly 330-donor cohort, the cumulative frequency of public TCR beta family members distinguished carriers of CMV infection plus the relevant HLA type.

According to the study, the label for this sample's treatment or condition signals: in vitro stimulation with specific CMV peptide epitopes to enrich CMV-specific T cells. Data came from an Illumina HiSeq 1500. The public reads were quality trimmed at Q25 with fastp and then assembled into clones with MiXCR by TCRdb, keeping productive beta chains. Each entry is one CDR3 protein sequence, shown with its most common DNA and genes. The sample data list 900,000 to 950,000 distinct CDR3 sequences, and 31% of these were observed just once. The ten largest clones add up to around 15% of the sample. For this clonotype: Its recognized antigen is unknown. Base-call qualities are not available, and no considerably larger clone is one nucleotide away.

V is cut back by 6 bases and J by 6 bases, with 6 bases in the junction unmatched. The CDR3 runs 13 amino acids, cysteine and phenylalanine included. Only CDR3 DNA is held: 39 bases, read in frame from base 1. Per the germline V gene, ENHRY is the CDR1 and SYGVKD is the CDR2. Recombination linked TRBV10-3 to TRBJ1-2; TRBD1 matches 8 bases in the middle. The clonotype was recovered from a human donor in good health (CMV status not recorded). Some clones in this sample may be carry-over from other donors' samples. This specimen consisted of cultured CD8+ T cells from PBMCs, obtained from culture after CMV antigen stimulation. In nucleotide form, the sequence is TGTGCCATCAGCCCGGACAGGGCCGATGGCTACACCTTC. This is translated as CAISPDRADGYTF.